Below, 21 T cell receptor beta chains from the same sample are listed, as sequenced in a study of T cells in Graves' hyperthyroidism and ophthalmopathy (dated by TCRdb to about 2019). Libraries were made using multiplex PCR. TCRdb records Illumina HiSeq 2000 as the sequencer. Amplification of TCR beta CDR3 regions was carried out from RNA transcripts. A first-round RT-PCR of the TCR CDR3 used the HTBI primer set with the Qiagen OneStep RT-PCR kit. Using fastp trimming at Q25 and MiXCR clonotype assembly, TCRdb reanalyzed the public sequencing data and kept in-frame beta chains. For every CDR3 protein sequence, its rows merge into one entry that carries the most common genes and DNA. Present in this sample are about 520,000 distinct CDR3 sequences, roughly a quarter of which were seen just once. Of the sample, 11% falls within the top ten clones. Sequencing input: blood. Receptor source: a woman under 40 with Graves' ophthalmopathy.

The gene calls are TRBV6-2 or TRBV6-3 and TRBJ1-6; D is perhaps TRBD1 (6 bases). The CDR3 covers 14 residues. Germline loops: CDR1 MNHEY, CDR2 SVGEGT. With 2 bases removed from V and 10 bases from J, the gap between germline ends came to 12 bases. The CDR3 is CASSYEGEMSPLHF. The CDR3 DNA is TGTGCCAGCAGTTACGAGGGGGAAATGTCACCCCTCCACTTT.

This clonotype has ten or more counts. V and J are TRBV19 and TRBJ1-2; D ambiguous. The CDR3 runs 13 residues. Germline assignment: CDR1 LNHDA and CDR2 SQIVND (reference sequence). Trimming removed 6 bases at V and 7 bases at J, with 15 bases between. The CDR3 coding sequence is TGTGCCAGTAGCACGGGGAGATTAGGTGGCTACACCTTC. Translation: CASSTGRLGGYTF.

This chain joins TRBV15 and TRBJ2-2; 7 bases match TRBD2. This CDR3 spans 14 amino acids. Germline V gives CDR1 LNHNV, CDR2 YYDKDF (reference sequence). Germline trimming cut 7 bases from V and 3 bases from J; bases unmatched to any gene: 5. This chain's CDR3 is CATKASGYTGELFF. The CDR3, as DNA: TGTGCCACCAAAGCTAGCGGATACACCGGGGAGCTGTTTTTT.

This clonotype was counted many times. The rearrangement joins TRBV27 to TRBJ1-5, with D possibly matching TRBD1 (6 bases). This CDR3 is built from 16 residues. V was pared by 5 bases and J by 5 bases, with 19 bases between. The germline CDR1 and CDR2 sequences are MNHEY and SMNVEV (reference sequence). CDR3 nucleotides: TGTGCCAGCAGTGTAGCAGGGGCAGCAGATTATCAGCCCCAGCATTTT. Protein: CASSVAGAADYQPQHF.

This clonotype showed up many times. This chain links TRBV6-2 or TRBV6-3 with TRBJ1-2, with D uncertain. Germline CDR1 reads MNHEY; CDR2 reads SVGEGT. Deletions cut 2 bases from V and 6 bases from J, with 10 bases between. This CDR3 spans 13 amino acids. The CDR3, as DNA: TGTGCCAGCAGTTACATACGAGAGGATGGCTACACCTTC. Residues: CASSYIREDGYTF.

This clonotype was detected many times. V gene TRBV19 combines with J gene TRBJ2-7; D might be TRBD2 (6 bases). V was clipped by 3 bases and J by 5 bases, with 17 bases between them. CDR1 and CDR2 from the germline V gene are LNHDA and SQIVND (reference sequence). The CDR3 contains 15 residues. The CDR3 region has the DNA TGTGCCAGTAGTATCCCTGGGCTAGCGATCCACGAGCAGTACTTC. Translation: CASSIPGLAIHEQYF.

This chain connects TRBV6-5 to TRBJ1-1; D unclear. The CDR3 runs to 14 residues. From germline, CDR1 is MNHEY and CDR2 SVGAGI. V was cut by 0 bases and J by 1 base, with 6 bases left in between. CDR3 sequence (DNA): TGTGCCAGCAGTTACTCGTACACGAACACTGAAGCTTTCTTT. It encodes CASSYSYTNTEAFF.

This clonotype has ten or more counts. V usage is TRBV6-5 and J usage is TRBJ1-1; 9 bases align to TRBD1. J lost 8 bases, V lost 0 bases, and 10 bases had no gene match. Germline CDR1 is MNHEY and CDR2 is SVGAGI. The CDR3 covers 16 residues. CDR3 nucleotides: TGTGCCAGCAGTTACTCTTGGGACAGGGCCGCCCGAGAAGCTTTCTTT. Its translation: CASSYSWDRAAREAFF.

Many counts were recorded for this clonotype. J is TRBJ2-7 and V is TRBV20-1, with 12 bases that match TRBD2. CDR1 is DFQATT and CDR2 is SNEGSKA in the germline V gene (reference sequence). V lost 4 bases, J lost 2 bases, and 6 bases stayed unmatched. There are 15 residues in the CDR3. The CDR3 DNA reads as TGCAGTGCTACCGGTCTAGCGGGGGGGCCCTACGAGCAGTACTTC. As protein: CSATGLAGGPYEQYF.

The V gene is TRBV5-6, the J gene TRBJ2-5, with 11 bases identical to TRBD1. The CDR3 is 14 amino acids. Germline V gene lookup returns CDR1 SGHDT and CDR2 YYEEEE. V was pared by 4 bases and J by 8 bases, with 7 bases of the junction left unmatched. CDR3 residues: CASSPGQGAGTQYF. The CDR3 DNA follows: TGTGCCAGCAGCCCAGGACAGGGGGCTGGTACCCAGTACTTC.

This clonotype was detected ten times or more. V usage is TRBV7-2 and J usage is TRBJ2-7; D unclear. This CDR3 spans 13 amino acids. V lost 5 bases, J lost 5 bases, and 13 bases lay in between. CDR1 SGHTA and CDR2 FQGNSA come from the germline V gene. Written as DNA, the CDR3 is TGTGCCAGCAGCCAACCCACCCGCAACGAGCAGTACTTC. Its translation is CASSQPTRNEQYF.

The table lists this clonotype with many counts. The chain couples TRBV28 to TRBJ2-7, with TRBD1 as a possible D gene (6 bases). This CDR3 is 15 amino acids long. Looked up from germline, CDR1 is MDHEN and CDR2 is SYDVKM. V shed 6 bases and J shed 0 bases, with 15 bases lying between them. CDR3 residues: CASRSTGSSSYEQYF. CDR3 coding DNA: TGTGCCAGCAGGTCGACAGGCTCCAGCTCCTACGAGCAGTACTTC.

The rearrangement links TRBV6-1 to TRBJ2-7; D gene uncertain. V lost 8 bases and J lost 1, with 12 bases in between. The CDR3 has 13 amino acids. CDR1 MNHNS and CDR2 SASEGT come from the germline V gene. The CDR3 is CASGVILSYEQYF. For the CDR3, the DNA is TGTGCCAGCGGTGTAATACTTTCCTACGAGCAGTACTTC.

A note on this clonotype: A single base separates this from a much larger clone, so it may be a read error. The chain uses TRBV4-3 and TRBJ1-2; 7 nucleotides match TRBD1. This CDR3 comprises 14 residues. Germline lookup yields CDR1 LGHNA and CDR2 YSLEER. The CDR3: CVSSHGRGLYGYTF. CDR3 coding DNA: TGCGTCAGCAGCCATGGAAGGGGGCTTTATGGCTACACCTTC.

The gene calls are TRBV7-3 and TRBJ2-5, with TRBD2 identical over 7 bases. This CDR3 region has 13 residues. J lost 6 bases, V lost 2 bases, and 3 bases had no gene match. CDR1 is SGHTA and CDR2 is FQGTGA in the germline V gene. CDR3 DNA: TGTGCCAGCAGCTTAGGCGGGAGTAAGACCCAGTACTTC. This translates into CASSLGGSKTQYF. The variable domain in full, completed from reference TRBV7-3 and TRBJ2-5, reads GAGVSQTPSNKVTEKGKYVELRCDPISGHTALYWYRQSLGQGPEFLIYFQGTGAADDSGLPNDRFFAVRPEGSVSTLKIQRTERGDSAVYLCASSLGGSKTQYFGPGTRLLVL.

This clonotype has just a few counts. The chain joins TRBV5-5 to TRBJ1-1; D not certain. The V gene lost 4 bases and the J gene lost 5 bases, with 12 bases spanning the gap. Germline values: CDR1 SGHKS, CDR2 YYEKEE (reference sequence). The CDR3 has 13 amino acids. The CDR3 is CASSRPDETEAFF. The CDR3 region has the DNA TGTGCCAGCAGCAGGCCCGATGAGACTGAAGCTTTCTTT.

Notes on this clonotype: The CDR3 does not close with the conserved phenylalanine or tryptophan, likely indicating a read error. The chain carries TRBV12-3 or TRBV12-4 and TRBJ2-7, with TRBD2 matching 8 bases. Losses at the gene ends were 0 bases for V and 3 bases for J; bases not matched to a gene: 4. The CDR3 sequence is 15 residues long. CDR3 sequence: CASSLAPLAGYEQYL. The CDR3 DNA sequence: TGTGCCAGCAGTTTAGCGCCCCTAGCGGGCTACGAGCAGTACCTC.

This clonotype was picked up many times. This chain connects TRBV7-9 to TRBJ2-5; D is unresolved. CDR1 and CDR2 from the germline V gene are SEHNR and FQNEAQ (reference sequence). V lost 1 base, J lost 4 bases, and 7 bases lay in between. The CDR3 extends over 13 amino acids. CDR3 protein: CASSLGQPETQYF. CDR3 nucleotides: TGTGCCAGCAGCTTAGGCCAACCAGAGACCCAGTACTTC.

Ten or more counts support this clonotype. The chain combines TRBV7-9 with TRBJ2-7, with unresolved D. The CDR3 has 13 residues. Germline-derived CDR1 and CDR2 are SEHNR and FQNEAQ (reference sequence). Trimming took off 4 bases at V and 6 bases at J, with 13 bases between the two ends. CDR3 amino acids: CASSSRPGREQYF. CDR3 sequence (DNA): TGTGCCAGCAGCTCGAGACCCGGACGCGAGCAGTACTTC.

This clonotype has at least ten counts. V gene TRBV3-1 combines with J gene TRBJ2-7, with 9 bases lining up with TRBD2. The V and J ends lost 1 base and 5 bases, in that order; junction bases with no gene match: 6. The CDR3 contains 15 residues. CDR1 LGHDT and CDR2 YNNKEL come from the germline V gene (reference sequence). The CDR3 nucleotides read TGTGCCAGCAGCCAAGCCGGACTAGCGATCCACGAGCAGTACTTC. This codes for CASSQAGLAIHEQYF.

This clonotype was seen a few times. The chain uses TRBV11-2 and TRBJ1-2; 10 nucleotides align to TRBD1. V lost 5 bases and J lost 4; bases outside the gene matches: 4. The V gene's germline CDR1 is SGHAT and CDR2 FQNNGV. This CDR3 spans 14 amino acids. CDR3 coding DNA: TGTGCCAGCAGCCGGACAGGGGGTATCTATGGCTACACCTTC. The encoded protein is CASSRTGGIYGYTF.